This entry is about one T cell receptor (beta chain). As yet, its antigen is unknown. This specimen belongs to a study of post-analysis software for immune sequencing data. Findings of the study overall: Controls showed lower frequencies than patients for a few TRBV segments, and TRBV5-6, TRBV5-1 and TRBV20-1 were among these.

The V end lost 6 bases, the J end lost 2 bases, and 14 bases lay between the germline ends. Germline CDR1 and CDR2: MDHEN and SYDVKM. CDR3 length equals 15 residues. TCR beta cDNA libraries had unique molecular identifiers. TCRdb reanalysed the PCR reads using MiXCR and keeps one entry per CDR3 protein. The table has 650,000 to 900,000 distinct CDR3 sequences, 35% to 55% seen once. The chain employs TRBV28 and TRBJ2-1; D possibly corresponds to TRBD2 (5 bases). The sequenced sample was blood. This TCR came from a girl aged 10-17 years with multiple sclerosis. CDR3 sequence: CASRLGFGAYNEQFF. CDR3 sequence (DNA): TGTGCCAGCAGACTAGGGTTTGGGGCCTACAATGAGCAGTTCTTC.